Listed here is a single T cell receptor (beta chain). The data derive from a study of shared clonotypes between healthy human individuals. Trimming left V 0 bases short and J 2 bases short, with 12 bases between. Germline V gene sequence: CDR1 SGHDT, CDR2 YYEEEE. The CDR3 is 16 amino acids. This table comes from immunoSEQ multiplex PCR, and its TCRdb copy is limited to in-frame clones, with some not included. The sample has hundreds of thousands of clones, approximately 73% seen once. The TCR was taken from a young woman in good health. The chain links TRBV5-6 to TRBJ2-1, with D perhaps matching TRBD1 (5 bases). Specimen: memory CD4+ T cells sorted from blood. Noted subset: CD45RA-negative fraction. CDR3: CASSLDWGRTYNEQFF. In DNA form, the CDR3 reads TGTGCCAGCAGCTTGGACTGGGGCAGAACCTACAATGAGCAGTTCTTC.